This TCR beta chain appears in the sequencing data of a study of blood T cell repertoires in COVID-19. The data were produced by immunoSEQ multiplex PCR, yet TCRdb's version contains in-frame clones alone and is incomplete. The sample includes over 300,000 clones, 65% to 85% seen only once; the top ten take 1% to 1.5%. The trim removed 10 bases at V and 4 bases at J, leaving 15 bases unmatched. This CDR3 comprises 16 residues. CDR1 is ENHRY, CDR2 SYGVKD, per germline. The chain links TRBV10-3 to TRBJ2-3, with 9 bases identical to TRBD2. This receptor was obtained from a woman between 50 and 59 years old with acute or convalescent COVID-19. Sequencing was carried out using peripheral blood. The CDR3 sequence: CATWGGSGSGADTQYF. The CDR3 coding sequence is TGTGCCACCTGGGGTGGTAGCGGGAGTGGAGCAGATACGCAGTATTTT.